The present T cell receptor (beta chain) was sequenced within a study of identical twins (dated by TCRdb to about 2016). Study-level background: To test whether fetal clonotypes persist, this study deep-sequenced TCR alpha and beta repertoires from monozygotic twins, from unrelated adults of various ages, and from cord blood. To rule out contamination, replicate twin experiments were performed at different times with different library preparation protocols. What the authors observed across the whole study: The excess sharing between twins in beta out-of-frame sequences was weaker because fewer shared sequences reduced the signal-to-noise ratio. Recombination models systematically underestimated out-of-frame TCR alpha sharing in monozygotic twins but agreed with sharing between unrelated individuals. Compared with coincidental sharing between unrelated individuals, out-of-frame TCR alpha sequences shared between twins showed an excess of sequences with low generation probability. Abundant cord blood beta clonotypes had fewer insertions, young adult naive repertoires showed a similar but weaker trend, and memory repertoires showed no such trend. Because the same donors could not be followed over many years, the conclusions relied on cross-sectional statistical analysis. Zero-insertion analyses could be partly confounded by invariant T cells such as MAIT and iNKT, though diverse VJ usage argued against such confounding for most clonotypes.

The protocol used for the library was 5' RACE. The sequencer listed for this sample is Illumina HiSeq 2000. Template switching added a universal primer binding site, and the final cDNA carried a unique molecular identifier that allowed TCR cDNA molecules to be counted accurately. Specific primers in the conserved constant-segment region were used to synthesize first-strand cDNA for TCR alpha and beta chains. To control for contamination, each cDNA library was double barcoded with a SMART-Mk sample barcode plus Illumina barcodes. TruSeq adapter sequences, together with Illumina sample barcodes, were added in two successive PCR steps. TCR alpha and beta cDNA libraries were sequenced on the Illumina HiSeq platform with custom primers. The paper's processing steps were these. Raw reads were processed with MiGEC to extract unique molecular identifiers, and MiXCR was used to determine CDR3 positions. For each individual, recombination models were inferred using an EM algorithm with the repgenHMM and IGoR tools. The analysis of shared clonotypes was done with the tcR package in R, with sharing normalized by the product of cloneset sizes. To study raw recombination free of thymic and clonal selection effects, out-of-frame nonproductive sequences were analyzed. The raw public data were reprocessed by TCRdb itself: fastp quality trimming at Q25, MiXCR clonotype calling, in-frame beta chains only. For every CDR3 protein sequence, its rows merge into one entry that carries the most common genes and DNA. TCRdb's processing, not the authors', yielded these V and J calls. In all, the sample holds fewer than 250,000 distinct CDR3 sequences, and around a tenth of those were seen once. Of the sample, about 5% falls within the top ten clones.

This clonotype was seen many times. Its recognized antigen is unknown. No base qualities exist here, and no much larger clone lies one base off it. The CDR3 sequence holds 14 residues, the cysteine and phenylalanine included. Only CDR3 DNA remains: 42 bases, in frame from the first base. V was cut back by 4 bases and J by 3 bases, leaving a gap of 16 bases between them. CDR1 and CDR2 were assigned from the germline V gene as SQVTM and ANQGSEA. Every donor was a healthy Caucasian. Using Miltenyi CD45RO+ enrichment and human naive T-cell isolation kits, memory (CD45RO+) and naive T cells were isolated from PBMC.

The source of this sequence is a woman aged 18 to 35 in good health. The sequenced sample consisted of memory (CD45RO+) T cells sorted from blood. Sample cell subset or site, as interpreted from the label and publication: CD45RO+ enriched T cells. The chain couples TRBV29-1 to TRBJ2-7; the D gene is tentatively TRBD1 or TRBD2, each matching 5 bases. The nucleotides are TGCAGCGTTGCCTACCCCGGGACGTTCTACGAGCAGTACTTC. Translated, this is CSVAYPGTFYEQYF.